This entry describes one TCR beta chain. The antigen is undetermined. A single record per CDR3 protein comes from TCRdb applying MiXCR to the 5' RACE reads. The data show approximately 30,000 distinct CDR3 sequences, around 22% seen once. Memory CD4+ cells were defined as CD4+CD45RO+CD25-. Study results and limitations: Greatest tumor Treg TCR overlap was with tumor naive CD4+ cells.

The sample comprised memory CD4+ T cells sorted from blood. The sample's subset: memory CD4+ T cells, CD4+CD45RO+CD25-. The sequence was collected from a female donor with breast cancer.

CDR3 residues: CASSSNTGGETF. CDR3 in DNA: TGTGCCAGCAGTTCTAATACAGGGGGCGAAACCTTC. This chain joins TRBV12-3 or TRBV12-4 and TRBJ1-2; 9 bases match TRBD1. The CDR3 has 12 amino acids. After removal of 4 bases from V and 14 bases from J, the junction contained 8 bases not matched to a gene.